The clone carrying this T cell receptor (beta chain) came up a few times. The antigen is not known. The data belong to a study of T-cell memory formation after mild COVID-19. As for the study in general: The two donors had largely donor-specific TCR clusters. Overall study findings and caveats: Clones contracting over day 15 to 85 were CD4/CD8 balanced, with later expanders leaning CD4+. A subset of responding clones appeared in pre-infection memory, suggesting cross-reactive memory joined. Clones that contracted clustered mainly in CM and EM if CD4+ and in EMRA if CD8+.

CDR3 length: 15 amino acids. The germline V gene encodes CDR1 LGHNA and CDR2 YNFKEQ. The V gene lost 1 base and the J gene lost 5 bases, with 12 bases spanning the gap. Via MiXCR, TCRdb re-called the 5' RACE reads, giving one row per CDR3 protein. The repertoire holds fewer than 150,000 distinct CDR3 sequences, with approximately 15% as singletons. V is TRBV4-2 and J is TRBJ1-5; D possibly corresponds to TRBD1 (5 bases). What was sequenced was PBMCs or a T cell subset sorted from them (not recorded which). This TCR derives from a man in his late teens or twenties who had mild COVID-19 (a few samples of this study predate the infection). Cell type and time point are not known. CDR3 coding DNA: TGTGCCAGCAGCCAAGGAATCCAGGGAGATCAGCCCCAGCATTTT. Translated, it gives CASSQGIQGDQPQHF.